This TCR beta chain was observed in a study of T-cell reconstitution after alpha-beta-depleted transplantation in children listed by TCRdb under 2016. Background for the entire study: Using TCR repertoire profiling, the study quantitatively followed how T-cell immune reconstitution unfolded in children after TCRalphabeta/CD19-depleted allogeneic hematopoietic cell transplantation. Study-level results and caveats: Apparently early alphabetaT-cell count recovery about two months after transplant reportedly relied on only several hundred rapidly expanded clones derived from non-depleted graft cells. In some patients, high TCRbeta diversity at day 60 was attributed to recipient T cells and intrathymic progenitors that had survived conditioning. Hyperexpanded clone frequencies declined over subsequent months; after one year, T-cell counts and TCRbeta diversity were mostly attributed to newly produced T cells.

Inclusive of the bounding cysteine and phenylalanine, the CDR3 is 12 residues long. This entry keeps only the CDR3 DNA: 36 bases, framed from base 1. V is clipped by 2 bases and J by 5 bases, and the sequence between their germline boundaries is 7 bases long. As encoded in the germline V gene, CDR1 is KGHSY while CDR2 is FQNENV. Remarks on this clonotype: There is no known antigen for this receptor. No base-level quality is on record; no much larger clone is a single base apart.

The library relied on PCR. Sequenced using an Illumina HiSeq 2500. To normalize quantification of the TCRbeta repertoire, the TCR libraries were built with molecular barcoding that relied on unique molecular identifiers. TCRdb reworked the public reads: Q25 trimming with fastp, MiXCR clone assembly, productive beta chains retained. Entries are consolidated by CDR3 protein sequence, retaining the most common genes and DNA. The sample table holds 700,000 to 850,000 distinct CDR3 sequences, of which around 17% were seen once. Just under 5% of the sample comes from the top ten. The treatment or condition label for this specimen denotes: allogeneic hematopoietic cell transplantation with graft depleted of TCRalphabeta T cells and CD19 B cells. The children who served as transplant recipients had been given grafts of TCRalphabeta/CD19-depleted allogeneic hematopoietic cells.

The sequence was collected from a male patient younger than 18 who had a stem cell transplant for acute lymphoblastic leukemia, so the T cells may come from the graft donor. The input for sequencing was PBMCs, mostly from graft donor cells, taken 360 days after TCRalphabeta/CD19-depleted stem cell transplant. The V and J genes are TRBV16 and TRBJ2-7, with the D call perhaps TRBD1 or TRBD2, each one matching 5 bases. The nucleotide sequence reads as follows: TGTGCCAGCAGCCAAGAGGGGAACGAGCAGTACTTC. Its protein product is CASSQEGNEQYF.